This T cell receptor (beta chain) was captured by sequencing in a study of radiotherapy plus CTLA-4 blockade in lung cancer. Study-level information: In roughly 17% of patients, objective responses were seen; 31% had disease control.

About this clone itself: Its antigen is as yet unknown.

People whose metastatic non-small-cell lung cancer was chemo-refractory got focal radiation along with CTLA-4 blockade by ipilimumab. Study-level points and caveats: Early shifts in blood T cell clones, with interferon-beta, reportedly predicted response best. After treatment with radiotherapy plus ipilimumab, TCR clones that came from the tumor expanded in blood.

With 5 bases removed from V and 8 bases from J, the gap between germline ends came to 9 bases. CDR3 size: 10 residues. Germline CDR1 SQVTM, CDR2 ANQGSEA. TCRdb's copy holds only in-frame clones and misses some; the assay was immunoSEQ multiplex PCR. This table holds more than 75,000 clones, roughly 80% found once. This TCR came from a human donor with non-small cell lung cancer that progressed on radiotherapy plus ipilimumab. This chain joins TRBV29-1 and TRBJ1-1; possibly TRBD1 for D (6 bases). Sequencing used peripheral blood, obtained from a patient treated with radiotherapy plus ipilimumab. Here the CDR3 reads CSVQGQEAFF. Here the CDR3 DNA reads TGCAGCGTTCAAGGACAGGAAGCTTTCTTT.